These T cell receptor beta chains were read from a single sample in a study of shared clonotypes between healthy human individuals. Here immunoSEQ multiplex PCR was the method, and the copy in TCRdb shows in-frame clones only, minus some. Altogether about 480,000 clones are present, about four fifths being singletons, with the ten largest covering 10% to 15%. Material: PBMCs. The receptors stem from a woman between 40 and 50 years old in good health. Some clones in this sample may be carry-over from other donors' samples. Both conserved end residues are part of each CDR3. The D gene is left open where the match is weak. Size values are once, few and many counts, or a class for expanded clones, and some rows have none.

j_gene | abundance | d_gene | v_gene | CDR3nt | CDR3aa
TRBJ2-1 | many | . | TRBV12-2 | TGTGCAAGTCGCTACGGACAGGGAGCCTACAATGAGCAGTTCTTC | CASRYGQGAYNEQFF
TRBJ1-3 | . | . | TRBV7-2 | TGTGCCAGCAGCTCCCCCAACGAGGCTCCAGATTTT | CASSSPNEAPDF
TRBJ1-5 | . | . | TRBV4-3 | TGCGCCAGCAGCCAAGATGCGTCCCCTGACCAGCCCCAGCATTTT | CASSQDASPDQPQHF
TRBJ2-5 | . | TRBD1 | TRBV18 | TGTGCCAGCTCACCAACAGGGGCAGGGGAGACCCAGTACTTC | CASSPTGAGETQYF
TRBJ2-6 | once | . | TRBV28 | TGTGCCGGCAGTTCCCCATGGGGTAATACTGGGGCCAACGTCCTGACTTTC | CAGSSPWGNTGANVLTF
TRBJ1-5 | few | TRBD1 | TRBV30 | TGTGCCTGGAGTCGGGACAGGGCCCAGCCCCAGCATTTT | CAWSRDRAQPQHF
TRBJ2-7 | . | . | TRBV6-7 | TGTGCTAATGAAGTTACGGTTGGTAGCGGAGATACCTACGAGCAGTACTTC | CANEVTVGSGDTYEQYF
TRBJ1-2 | . | . | TRBV25-1 | TGTGCCAGCAGTGAAAATAGGGAGGGCTACACCTTC | CASSENREGYTF
TRBJ2-3 | . | . | TRBV10-3 | TGTGCCATCACCCGACAGGCAGGGGGGGGAGGAAGCACAGATACGCAGTATTTT | CAITRQAGGGGSTDTQYF
TRBJ1-1 | few | . | TRBV19 | TGTGCCAGTAGTATCAGCCGATGGGACACTGAAGCTTTCTTT | CASSISRWDTEAFF
TRBJ2-7 | . | . | TRBV4-3 | TGCGCCAGCAGCCAAGATCGGGGGTTTTCCGTCCTAGTCGGGGACGAGCAGTACTTC | CASSQDRGFSVLVGDEQYF
TRBJ1-1 | . | . | TRBV27 | TGTGCCAGCAGATTCCCGGAAACGCGGACTGAAGCTTTCTTT | CASRFPETRTEAFF
TRBJ2-3 | . | TRBD2 | TRBV5-4 | TGTGCCAGCAGTCCAGGACTAGCGGGAGTTGGTACAGATACGCAGTATTTT | CASSPGLAGVGTDTQYF
TRBJ2-2 | . | . | TRBV19 | TGTGCCAGTAGTGGGGGGATCAACACCGGGGAGCTGTTTTTT | CASSGGINTGELFF
TRBJ2-2 | . | . | TRBV11-2 | TGTGCCAGCAGCCCAAGGGGGACCGGGGAGCTGTTTTTT | CASSPRGTGELFF
TRBJ1-4 | once | . | TRBV11-2 | TGTGCCAGCAGCTCACCCCCCCGTCCCCGGTGGAATGAAAAACTGTTTTTT | CASSSPPRPRWNEKLFF
TRBJ2-3 | . | . | TRBV27 | TGTGCCAGCAGTTTATTCGGCGGACAGGGAGGGTTCACAGATACGCAGTATTTT | CASSLFGGQGGFTDTQYF
TRBJ1-1 | many | TRBD1 | TRBV5-1 | TGCGCCAGCAGCACGGGACAGATGAACACTGAAGCTTTCTTT | CASSTGQMNTEAFF
TRBJ2-3 | . | TRBD1 | TRBV6-1 | TGTGCCAGCAGTGAAGCGCAGGCAGGGGGAGCAGATACGCAGTATTTT | CASSEAQAGGADTQYF
TRBJ2-2 | . | TRBD2 | TRBV28 | TGTGCCAGCACACGGGGACTAGTTGCCGGGGAGCTGTTTTTT | CASTRGLVAGELFF
TRBJ2-7 | . | TRBD2 | TRBV10-3 | TGTGCCATCAGTGAGTCTTTAACTAGCGGCGAGCAGTACTTC | CAISESLTSGEQYF
TRBJ2-7 | . | . | TRBV30 | TGTGCCTGGAGTGTAAACAGCAACTACGAGCAGTACTTC | CAWSVNSNYEQYF
TRBJ2-1 | . | . | TRBV4-3 | TGCGCCAGCAGCCAAGGCGGAGCTTTCAGGGATGAGCAGTTCTTC | CASSQGGAFRDEQFF
TRBJ2-3 | once | TRBD1 | TRBV5-4 | TGTGCCAGCAGCTTCGGTCCCGGGACAGGCATAGATACGCAGTATTTT | CASSFGPGTGIDTQYF
TRBJ1-5 | . | TRBD1 | TRBV19 | TGTGCCAGTAGACGACAGGGGAACGGCAATCAGCCCCAGCATTTT | CASRRQGNGNQPQHF
TRBJ2-1 | . | . | TRBV7-9 | TGTGCCAGCAGCTTAGCAAGGGTCGGAGGGTACAATGAGCAGTTCTTC | CASSLARVGGYNEQFF
TRBJ2-2 | . | . | TRBV18 | TGTGCCAGCTCACCACCTACGAACACCGGGGAGCTGTTTTTT | CASSPPTNTGELFF
TRBJ2-6 | . | . | TRBV19 | TGTGCCAGTAGTATTGGGGTTACGGCGAGCTCTGGGGCCAACGTCCTGACTTTC | CASSIGVTASSGANVLTF
TRBJ1-2 | few | . | TRBV2 | TGTGCCGACGTTGGGGATTCTAACTATGGCTACACCTTC | CADVGDSNYGYTF
TRBJ2-7 | . | TRBD2 | TRBV11-2 | TGTGCCAGCAGCCCGGGTAAAGGAGGGGCGGGAGGCCCCTCCTACGAGCAGTACTTC | CASSPGKGGAGGPSYEQYF